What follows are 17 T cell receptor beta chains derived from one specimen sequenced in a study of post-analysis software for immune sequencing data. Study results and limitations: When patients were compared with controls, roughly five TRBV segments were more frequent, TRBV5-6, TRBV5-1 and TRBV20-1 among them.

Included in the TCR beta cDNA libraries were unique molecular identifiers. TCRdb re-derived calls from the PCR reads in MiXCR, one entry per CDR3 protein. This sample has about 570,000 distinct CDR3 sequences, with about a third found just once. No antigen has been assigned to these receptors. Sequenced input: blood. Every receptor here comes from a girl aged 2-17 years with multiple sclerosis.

For the CDR3, the DNA is TGCAGTGCTAGAGACTACGGGGTATACAATGAGCAGTTCTTC. Residues: CSARDYGVYNEQFF. This chain uses TRBV20-1 with TRBJ2-1; D is possibly TRBD2 (5 bases). Germline CDR1 reads DFQATT; CDR2 reads SNEGSKA (reference sequence). This CDR3 is 14 amino acids long. V lost 0 bases to trimming and J lost 4 bases, with 10 bases between them.

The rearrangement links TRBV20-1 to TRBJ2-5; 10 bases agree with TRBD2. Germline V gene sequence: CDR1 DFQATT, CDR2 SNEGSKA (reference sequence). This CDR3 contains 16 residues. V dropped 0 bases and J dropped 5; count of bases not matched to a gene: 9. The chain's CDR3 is CSARDLASGGGETQYF. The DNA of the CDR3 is TGCAGTGCTAGAGATCTGGCTAGCGGGGGAGGTGAGACCCAGTACTTC.

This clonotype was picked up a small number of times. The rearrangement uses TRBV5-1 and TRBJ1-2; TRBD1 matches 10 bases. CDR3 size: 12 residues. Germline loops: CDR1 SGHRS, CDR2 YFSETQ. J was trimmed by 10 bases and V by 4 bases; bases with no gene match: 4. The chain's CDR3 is CASSMTGGDYTF. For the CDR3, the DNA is TGCGCCAGCAGCATGACAGGGGGCGACTACACCTTC. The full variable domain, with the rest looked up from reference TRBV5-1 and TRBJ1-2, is KAGVTQTPRYLIKTRGQQVTLSCSPISGHRSVSWYQQTPGQGLQFLFEYFSETQRNKGNFPGRFSGRQFSNSRSEMNVSTLELGDSALYLCASSMTGGDYTFGSGTRLTVV.

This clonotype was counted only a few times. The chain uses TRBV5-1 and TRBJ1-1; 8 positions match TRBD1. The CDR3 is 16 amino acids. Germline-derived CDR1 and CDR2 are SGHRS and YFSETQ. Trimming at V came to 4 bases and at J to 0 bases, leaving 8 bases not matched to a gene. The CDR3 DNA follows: TGCGCCAGCAGCACCTGGACAGGGATCATGAACACTGAAGCTTTCTTT. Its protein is CASSTWTGIMNTEAFF. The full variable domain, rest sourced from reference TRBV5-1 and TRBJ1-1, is KAGVTQTPRYLIKTRGQQVTLSCSPISGHRSVSWYQQTPGQGLQFLFEYFSETQRNKGNFPGRFSGRQFSNSRSEMNVSTLELGDSALYLCASSTWTGIMNTEAFFGQGTRLTVV.

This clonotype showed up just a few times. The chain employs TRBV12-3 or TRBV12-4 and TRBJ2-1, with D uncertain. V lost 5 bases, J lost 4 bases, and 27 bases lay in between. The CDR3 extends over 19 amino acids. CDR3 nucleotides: TGTGCCAGCAGTACGGTGCGAGGTGGGAAATACTACCAATACAATGAGCAGTTCTTC. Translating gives CASSTVRGGKYYQYNEQFF.

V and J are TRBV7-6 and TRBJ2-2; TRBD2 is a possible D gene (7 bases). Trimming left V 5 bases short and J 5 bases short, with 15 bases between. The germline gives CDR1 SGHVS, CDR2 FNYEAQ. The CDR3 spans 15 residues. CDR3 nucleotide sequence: TGTGCCAGCAGCCTTGCGGGGGCCCGAACCGGGGAGCTGTTTTTT. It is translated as CASSLAGARTGELFF.

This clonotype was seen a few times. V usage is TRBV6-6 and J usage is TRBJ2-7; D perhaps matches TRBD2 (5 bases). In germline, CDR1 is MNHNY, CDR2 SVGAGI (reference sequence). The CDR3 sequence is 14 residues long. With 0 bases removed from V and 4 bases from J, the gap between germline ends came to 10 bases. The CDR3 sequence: CASSYSLDSYEQYF. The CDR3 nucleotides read TGTGCCAGCAGTTACTCACTAGATTCATACGAGCAGTACTTC.

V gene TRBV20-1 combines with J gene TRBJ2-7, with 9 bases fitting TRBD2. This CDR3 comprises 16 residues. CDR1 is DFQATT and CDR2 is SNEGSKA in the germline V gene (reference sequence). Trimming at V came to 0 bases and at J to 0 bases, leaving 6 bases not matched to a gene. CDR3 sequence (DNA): TGCAGTGCTAGAGATCAATGGCGGGGGGGCTCCTACGAGCAGTACTTC. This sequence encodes CSARDQWRGGSYEQYF.

The DNA for the CDR3 is TGTGCCAGCAGCGTCCAAGGGGGGGACGAGCAGTACTTC. Protein sequence: CASSVQGGDEQYF. The V gene is TRBV9, the J gene TRBJ2-5, with D possibly TRBD2 on 7 matching bases. The J call may be wrong; the DNA end is better matched by TRBJ2-7. The length of the CDR3 is 13 residues. CDR1 is SGDLS, CDR2 YYNGEE, per germline.

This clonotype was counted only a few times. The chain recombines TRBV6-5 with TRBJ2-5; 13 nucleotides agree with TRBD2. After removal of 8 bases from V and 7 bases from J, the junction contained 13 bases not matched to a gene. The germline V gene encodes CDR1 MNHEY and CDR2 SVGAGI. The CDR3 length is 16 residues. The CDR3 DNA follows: TGTGCCAGCCTCCGGACTAGCGGGGGCGCCGCGGGGACCCAGTACTTC. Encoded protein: CASLRTSGGAAGTQYF.

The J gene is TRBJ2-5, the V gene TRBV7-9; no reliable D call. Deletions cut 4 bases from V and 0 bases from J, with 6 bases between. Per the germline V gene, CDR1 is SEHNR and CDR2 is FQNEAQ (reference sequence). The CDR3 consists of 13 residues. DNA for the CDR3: TGTGCCAGCAGCTCCCCATACCAAGAGACCCAGTACTTC. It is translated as CASSSPYQETQYF.

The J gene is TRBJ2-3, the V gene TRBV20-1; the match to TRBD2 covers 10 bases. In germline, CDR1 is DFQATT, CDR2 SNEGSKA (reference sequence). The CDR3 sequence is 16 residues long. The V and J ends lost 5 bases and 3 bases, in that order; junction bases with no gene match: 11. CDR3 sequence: CSARDRTSGVTDTQYF. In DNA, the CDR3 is TGCAGTGCTCGCGATCGTACTAGCGGGGTGACAGATACGCAGTATTTT.

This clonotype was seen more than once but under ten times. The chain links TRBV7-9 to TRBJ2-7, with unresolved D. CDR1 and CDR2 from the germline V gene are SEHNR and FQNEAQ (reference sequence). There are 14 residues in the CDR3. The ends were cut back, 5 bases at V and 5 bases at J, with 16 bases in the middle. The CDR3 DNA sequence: TGTGCCAGCAGCAAACGGCTCGAGGCTCACGAGCAGTACTTC. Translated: CASSKRLEAHEQYF.

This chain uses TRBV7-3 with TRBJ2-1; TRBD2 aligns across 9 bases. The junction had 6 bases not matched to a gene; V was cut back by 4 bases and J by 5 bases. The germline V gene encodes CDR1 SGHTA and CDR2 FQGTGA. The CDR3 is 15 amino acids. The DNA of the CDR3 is TGTGCCAGCAGCTCGCTAGCGGGGCGAAACAATGAGCAGTTCTTC. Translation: CASSSLAGRNNEQFF.

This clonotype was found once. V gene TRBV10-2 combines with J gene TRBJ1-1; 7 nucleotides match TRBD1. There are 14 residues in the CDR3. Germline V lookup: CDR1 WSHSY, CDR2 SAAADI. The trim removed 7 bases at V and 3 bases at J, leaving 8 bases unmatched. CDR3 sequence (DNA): TGCGCCAGCACCCAGGGAGGGGGCCACACTGAAGCTTTCTTT. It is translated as CASTQGGGHTEAFF.

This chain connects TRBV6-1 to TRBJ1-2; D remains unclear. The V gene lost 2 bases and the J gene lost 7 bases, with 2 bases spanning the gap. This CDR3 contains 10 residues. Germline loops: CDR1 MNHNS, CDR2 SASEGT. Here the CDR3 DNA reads TGTGCCAGCAGTGAACCTGGCTACACCTTC. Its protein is CASSEPGYTF.

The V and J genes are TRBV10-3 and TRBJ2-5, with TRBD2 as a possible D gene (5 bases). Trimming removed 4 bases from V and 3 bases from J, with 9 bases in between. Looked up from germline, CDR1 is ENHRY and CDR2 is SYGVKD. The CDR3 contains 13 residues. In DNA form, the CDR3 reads TGTGCCATCAGTGCTCCGGGGAAAGAGACCCAGTACTTC. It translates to CAISAPGKETQYF.